Each of the 7 T cell receptor beta chains below was sequenced from the same sample in a study of T cell responses to AZD1222 COVID-19 vaccine. Here immunoSEQ multiplex PCR was the method, and the copy in TCRdb shows in-frame clones only, minus some. The sample includes 150,000 to 200,000 clones, about nine tenths of them seen just once. Sample: peripheral blood, taken 28 days after the second AZD1222 dose. Receptors were obtained from an adult who received the AZD1222 COVID-19 vaccine.

The chain carries TRBV11-3 and TRBJ2-1; the match to TRBD2 covers 10 bases. J gave up 8 bases and V 4 bases, and 14 bases lay outside the gene matches. The germline V gene encodes CDR1 SGHNT and CDR2 YENEEA. The CDR3 totals 17 residues. The CDR3 here is CASSYTLEASGSDEQFF. CDR3 in DNA: TGTGCCAGCAGCTATACCCTCGAGGCTAGCGGGAGCGATGAGCAGTTCTTC. The full variable domain, in which reference TRBV11-3 and TRBJ2-1 provide the parts outside the CDR3, is EAGVVQSPRYKIIEKKQPVAFWCNPISGHNTLYWYLQNLGQGPELLIRYENEEAVDDSQLPKDRFSAERLKGVDSTLKIQPAELGDSAVYLCASSYTLEASGSDEQFFGPGTRLTVL.

The chain links TRBV29-1 to TRBJ1-2; the D gene is possibly TRBD1 (6 bases). V gave up 1 base and J gave up 7 bases, with 13 bases separating them. Germline CDR1 SQVTM, CDR2 ANQGSEA. The length of the CDR3 is 13 residues. The CDR3 sequence: CSVEANRVSGYTF. In DNA form, the CDR3 reads TGCAGCGTTGAAGCGAACAGGGTTAGTGGCTACACCTTC.

J is TRBJ1-2 and V is TRBV10-3; D is uncertain. The CDR3 spans 12 residues. Germline assignment: CDR1 ENHRY and CDR2 SYGVKD. Trimming left V 0 bases short and J 8 bases short, with 7 bases between. The CDR3 here is CAISESLSGYTF. Here the CDR3 DNA reads TGTGCCATCAGTGAGTCGCTTTCCGGCTACACCTTC.

V usage is TRBV29-1 and J usage is TRBJ2-1, with TRBD2 as a possible D gene (5 bases). The V end lost 6 bases, the J end lost 11 bases, and 20 bases lay between the germline ends. CDR1 is SQVTM, CDR2 ANQGSEA, per germline. The CDR3 loop spans 13 amino acids. Written as DNA, the CDR3 is TGCAGCGTCACGGGCCACCTCGGGAATCAGCAGTTCTTC. This gives the protein CSVTGHLGNQQFF.

This chain connects TRBV19 to TRBJ1-5; a weak D match, TRBD1 (5 bases). Trimming removed 2 bases at V and 0 bases at J, with 8 bases between. This CDR3 has 15 residues. Per germline, CDR1 LNHDA and CDR2 SQIVND (reference sequence). CDR3 residues: CASSIWGVSNQPQHF. In DNA form, the CDR3 reads TGTGCCAGTAGTATATGGGGGGTTAGCAATCAGCCCCAGCATTTT.

This clone was seen only a few times. J is TRBJ2-7 and V is TRBV18; weak D call: TRBD2 (5 bases). The V end was cut by 3 bases, the J end by 0 bases, with 9 bases between. This CDR3 has 14 amino acids. In germline, CDR1 is KGHSH, CDR2 LQKENI. In nucleotides, the CDR3 is TGTGCCAGCTCACCTATGGACTCCTCCTACGAGCAGTACTTC. Translated, it gives CASSPMDSSYEQYF.

This clone was picked up one time. The gene calls are TRBV7-8 and TRBJ1-6, with D hard to call. The germline V gene has CDR1 SGHVS and CDR2 FQNEAQ. V was clipped by 1 base and J by 7 bases, with 8 bases between them. The CDR3 covers 14 residues. The CDR3 DNA follows: TGTGCCAGCAGCTTAGATGGCAGCAATTCACCCCTCCACTTT. This gives the protein CASSLDGSNSPLHF.